The 7 T cell receptor beta chains in this list originate from one sample, sequenced in a study of identical twins. One entry per CDR3 protein, called by TCRdb with MiXCR from the 5' RACE reads. The sample has about 900,000 distinct CDR3 sequences; 9% to 15% are singletons. Separately, the same data were catalogued under a study of yellow fever vaccine responses in identical twins.

Input material: PBMCs. Source of these receptors: a woman aged 18-29 years in good health.

The chain recombines TRBV11-2 with TRBJ1-2; D not certain. This CDR3 is 15 amino acids long. V was shortened by 1 base and J by 1 base, with 10 bases between the two germline ends. Germline V CDR1 and CDR2: SGHAT, FQNNGV. CDR3 sequence: CASSLAGANNYGYTF. The CDR3 DNA reads as TGTGCCAGCAGCTTAGCTGGCGCAAATAACTATGGCTACACCTTC.

J is TRBJ2-2 and V is TRBV12-3 or TRBV12-4; a possible D gene is TRBD2 (6 bases). The CDR3 consists of 16 residues. Trimming left V 7 bases short and J 1 base short, with 16 bases between. CDR3 DNA: TGTGCCAGCACCCTTTCGGAGGGCAGGAACACCGGGGAGCTGTTTTTT. It codes for CASTLSEGRNTGELFF.

A few counts support this clonotype. The rearrangement links TRBV6-2 or TRBV6-3 to TRBJ2-2; 9 positions agree with TRBD1. Germline-derived CDR1 and CDR2 are MNHEY and SVGEGT. This CDR3 contains 16 residues. Trimming removed 6 bases from V and 3 bases from J; junction bases left unmatched: 8. CDR3 amino acids: CASSIRQGGDTGELFF. The CDR3 DNA reads as TGTGCCAGCAGCATCCGACAGGGGGGGGACACCGGGGAGCTGTTTTTT.

This sequence joins TRBV20-1 and TRBJ2-1; TRBD1 matches 11 bases. The CDR3 is 16 residues long. CDR1 is DFQATT, CDR2 SNEGSKA, per germline (reference sequence). V was pared by 3 bases and J by 7 bases, with 11 bases of the junction left unmatched. The CDR3 loop is CSASRTGTGGINEQFF. Here the CDR3 DNA reads TGCAGTGCTAGCCGCACCGGGACAGGGGGAATTAATGAGCAGTTCTTC.

The chain links TRBV20-1 to TRBJ2-3; TRBD2 matches 7 bases. CDR3 size: 16 residues. Unmatched junction bases numbered 15, after V lost 5 bases and J lost 4 bases. Germline lookup yields CDR1 DFQATT and CDR2 SNEGSKA (reference sequence). The CDR3 coding sequence is TGCAGTGCTGAACCGCCCACAGGACTAGTTGCAGATACGCAGTATTTT. It encodes CSAEPPTGLVADTQYF.

The chain carries TRBV16 and TRBJ1-5, with TRBD1 as a possible D gene (6 bases). V was trimmed by 0 bases and J by 7 bases, leaving 22 bases between them. This CDR3 is 18 amino acids long. Germline CDR1 reads KGHSY; CDR2 reads FQNENV. The CDR3 region is CASSQSFNWGRTEQPQHF. The CDR3 DNA reads as TGTGCCAGCAGCCAATCGTTTAATTGGGGTCGGACAGAACAGCCCCAGCATTTT.

This clonotype was seen more than once but under ten times. The J gene is TRBJ1-5, the V gene TRBV3-1; D perhaps matches TRBD1 (6 bases). CDR3 size: 16 residues. The V end lost 2 bases, the J end lost 4 bases, and 15 bases lay between the germline ends. The germline gives CDR1 LGHDT, CDR2 YNNKEL (reference sequence). CDR3 sequence: CASSQSPTGTNQPQHF. The CDR3 region has the DNA TGTGCCAGCAGCCAATCTCCCACAGGGACGAATCAGCCCCAGCATTTT.